This T cell receptor (beta chain) was profiled in a study of T cell repertoires in cytomegalovirus infection. Looking at the study overall: It can be stated that public TCR beta signatures indicated CMV infection as well as a matching HLA type.

Germline lookup yields CDR1 SNHLY and CDR2 FYNNEI. The V gene lost 8 bases and the J gene lost 8 bases, with 13 bases spanning the gap. The CDR3 consists of 12 residues. TCRdb fed the reads into MiXCR, producing one record per CDR3 protein. The data hold hundreds of thousands of distinct CDR3 sequences, with approximately 25% observed a single time. Overall study findings and caveats: Pooled public TCR beta family frequency picked out CMV carriers with the relevant HLA. HLA-C-restricted TCR beta clonotypes specific for CMV led the ex vivo response.

As concerns this clonotype: What it binds is not known.

The sequenced material came from CD8+ T cells from PBMCs. This TCR was recovered from a human donor in good health (CMV status not recorded). Some clones in this sample may be carry-over from other donors' samples. This rearrangement joins TRBV2 to TRBJ2-1; D possibly corresponds to TRBD1 (5 bases). In DNA, the CDR3 is TGTGCCAGCCTGGGGCGTGTCGATGAGCAGTTCTTC. Translated: CASLGRVDEQFF.